Described below is a single TCR beta chain sequence and its context. The antigen it recognizes is unknown. There are no base qualities to consult, and no much larger clone falls within one base. The germline V gene sets CDR1 to MNHEY and CDR2 to SVGAGI. Here V drops 6 bases and J drops 13 bases, and the junction holds 3 bases not matched to any gene. The CDR3 runs 11 amino acids, cysteine and phenylalanine included. The kept DNA is CDR3 alone, 33 bases in frame from the first base. Explained via the paper, the time point label denotes: pretreatment peripheral blood. A total of under 35 patients with locally advanced or metastatic urothelial carcinoma, treated at Memorial Sloan Kettering on a trial protocol, made up the cohort. Peripheral blood mononuclear cells were collected pretreatment and during treatment, with between 1 and 8 total time points obtained per patient. The Qiagen DNeasy Blood extraction kit was used to purify genomic DNA from total PBMCs and tumor samples. PBMCs were collected pretreatment and during treatment, and were isolated and stored as previously described.

This record belongs to a study of PD-L1 blockade in urothelial cancer (dated by TCRdb to the late 2010s). At the level of the whole study: All patients started therapy at some point between 2014 and 2016 and received atezolizumab 1,200 mg intravenously every 3 weeks. Blood samples were analyzed at 3 weeks after treatment start (second dose) and at 6 weeks after treatment start. Whole exome sequencing and RNA sequencing of pretreatment tumors were performed alongside TCR sequencing in the same patients. Blood samples gave median yields of approximately 130,000 T cells and 82,636 unique TCRs, along with a median clonality of 0.080. About 90% of the roughly 29 patients were identified as males with urothelial cancer of bladder origin, and a prior smoking history was reported by 18 of 29 patients. Durable clinical benefit was achieved by nine patients but not by the remaining 20. The study, an exploratory multi-omic analysis, examined somatic, immune and clinical correlates of response to PD-L1 blockade with atezolizumab in urothelial cancer. TCR sequencing covered pretreatment tumor samples and matched, serially collected peripheral blood taken before and after atezolizumab treatment. Durable clinical benefit meant progression-free survival longer than 6 months, and TCR features were also tested against progression-free and overall survival. Patients had an ECOG performance status of 0 or 1 and had received between 0 and 3 prior chemotherapy regimens. Pretreatment blood TCR-seq was available for about 27 patients, at least one posttreatment blood collection was obtained for some 24 patients, and tumor TCR-seq was available for some 24 patients. Study-level results and caveats: Because the sample size was small (n of about 30) and many of the analyses were exploratory, the results are meant to be hypothesis-generating. At 3 weeks after the start of treatment, tumor-associated TCR clones in peripheral blood had expanded more in patients with durable benefit (n ≈ 20, p = 0.022). Improved progression-free and overall survival was associated with having pretreatment peripheral blood TCR clonality below the median.

To estimate absolute template abundance from read counts, synthetic TCR analog templates were spiked into each PCR. TCRbeta CDR3 regions were amplified from genomic DNA with bias-controlled V and J gene primers using the immunoSEQ assay. Rearranged TCRbeta segments were sequenced at approximately 20X coverage. Processing in the source paper ran as follows. Sequencing errors were corrected by clustering and CDR3s were annotated against IMGT to assign V, D and J genes. Out-of-frame and stop-codon sequences were excluded, and only productive TCRbeta rearrangements were used in downstream analyses. Clonality was computed as one minus Shannon entropy normalized by the log of the number of unique productive sequences. Clones differing between time points or between blood and tumor were identified using Fisher's exact test with Benjamini-Hochberg correction, with an adjusted p below 0.01 applied as the threshold. Not all clones reach the TCRdb copy of this immuneACCESS table, which keeps in-frame sequences only. Checked studies attribute under half of the gap to unresolved V genes and leave the rest unexplained. Clonal size and the V and J genes are those of that table, whereas D and trimming came from the DNA. For this sample there are tens of thousands of clones; about 80% appear just once. 15% to 18% of the sample goes to the ten largest clones.

Material: PBMCs, obtained around atezolizumab (anti-PD-L1) treatment. The receptor was isolated from a man aged 60-69 years with urothelial cancer. The chain employs TRBV6-5 and TRBJ1-6; 7 of the junction bases match TRBD1. The nucleotides read TGTGCCAGCAGCCGACAGGGCCCCCTCCACTTT. This encodes CASSRQGPLHF.